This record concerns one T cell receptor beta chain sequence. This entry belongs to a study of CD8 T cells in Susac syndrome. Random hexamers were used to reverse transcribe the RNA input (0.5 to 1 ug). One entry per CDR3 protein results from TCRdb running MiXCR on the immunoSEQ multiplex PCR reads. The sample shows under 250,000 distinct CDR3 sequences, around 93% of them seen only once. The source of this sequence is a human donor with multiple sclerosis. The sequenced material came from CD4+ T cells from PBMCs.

The CDR3, as DNA: TGTGCCAGCAGCCCCACCAAGGGGACAGGCGAGCAGTACTTC. It yields the protein CASSPTKGTGEQYF. The rearrangement links TRBV7-6 to TRBJ2-7; 8 bases align to TRBD1. Losses at the gene ends were 5 bases for V and 6 bases for J; bases not matched to a gene: 9. The V gene's germline CDR1 is SGHVS and CDR2 FNYEAQ. The CDR3 sequence is 14 residues long.